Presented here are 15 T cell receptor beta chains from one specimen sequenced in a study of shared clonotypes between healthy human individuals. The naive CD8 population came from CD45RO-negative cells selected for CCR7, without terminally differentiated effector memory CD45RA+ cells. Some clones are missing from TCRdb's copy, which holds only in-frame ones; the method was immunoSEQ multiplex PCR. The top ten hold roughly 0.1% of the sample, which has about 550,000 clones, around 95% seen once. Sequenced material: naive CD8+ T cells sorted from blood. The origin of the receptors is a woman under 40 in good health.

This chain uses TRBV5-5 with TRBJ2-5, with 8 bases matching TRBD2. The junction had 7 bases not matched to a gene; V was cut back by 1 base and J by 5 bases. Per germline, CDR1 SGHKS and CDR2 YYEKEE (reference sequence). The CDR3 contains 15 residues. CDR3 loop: CASSLQRTSRETQYF. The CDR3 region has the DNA TGTGCCAGCAGCTTGCAACGGACTAGCAGGGAGACCCAGTACTTC. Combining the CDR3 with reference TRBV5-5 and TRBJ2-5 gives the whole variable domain DAGVTQSPTHLIKTRGQQVTLRCSPISGHKSVSWYQQVLGQGPQFIFQYYEKEERGRGNFPDRFSARQFPNYSSELNVNALLLGDSALYLCASSLQRTSRETQYFGPGTRLLVL.

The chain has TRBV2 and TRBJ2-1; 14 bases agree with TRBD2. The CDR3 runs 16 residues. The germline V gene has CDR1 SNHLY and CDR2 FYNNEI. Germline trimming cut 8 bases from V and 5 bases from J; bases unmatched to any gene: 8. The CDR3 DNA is TGTGCCAGCCTAAGACTAGCGGGAGGGCCTCACAATGAGCAGTTCTTC. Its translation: CASLRLAGGPHNEQFF. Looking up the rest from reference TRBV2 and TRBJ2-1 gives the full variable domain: EPEVTQTPSHQVTQMGQEVILRCVPISNHLYFYWYRQILGQKVEFLVSFYNNEISEKSEIFDDQFSVERPDGSNFTLKIRSTKLEDSAMYFCASLRLAGGPHNEQFFGPGTRLTVL.

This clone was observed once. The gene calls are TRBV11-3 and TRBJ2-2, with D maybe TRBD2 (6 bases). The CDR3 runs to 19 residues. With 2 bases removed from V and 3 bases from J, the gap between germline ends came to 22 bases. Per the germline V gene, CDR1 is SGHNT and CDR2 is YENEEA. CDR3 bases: TGTGCCAGCAGCTTAAGGCGGGCTTGGGGGGAGTCAGACACCGGGGAGCTGTTTTTT. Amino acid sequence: CASSLRRAWGESDTGELFF. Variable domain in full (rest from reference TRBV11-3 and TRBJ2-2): EAGVVQSPRYKIIEKKQPVAFWCNPISGHNTLYWYLQNLGQGPELLIRYENEEAVDDSQLPKDRFSAERLKGVDSTLKIQPAELGDSAVYLCASSLRRAWGESDTGELFFGEGSRLTVL.

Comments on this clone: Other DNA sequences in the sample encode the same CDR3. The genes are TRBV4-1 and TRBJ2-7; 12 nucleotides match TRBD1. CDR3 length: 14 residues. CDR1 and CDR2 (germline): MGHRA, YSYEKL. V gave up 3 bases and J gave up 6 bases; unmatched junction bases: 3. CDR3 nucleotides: TGCGCCAGCAGCCAGGGGACAGGGGGCTCCGAGCAGTACTTC. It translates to CASSQGTGGSEQYF.

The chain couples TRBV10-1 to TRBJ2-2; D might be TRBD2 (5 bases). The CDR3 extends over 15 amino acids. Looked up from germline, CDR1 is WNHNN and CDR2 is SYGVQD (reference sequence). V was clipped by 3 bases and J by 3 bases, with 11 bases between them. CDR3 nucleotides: TGCGCCAGCAGTGACCCCCGGGAACACACCGGGGAGCTGTTTTTT. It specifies CASSDPREHTGELFF.

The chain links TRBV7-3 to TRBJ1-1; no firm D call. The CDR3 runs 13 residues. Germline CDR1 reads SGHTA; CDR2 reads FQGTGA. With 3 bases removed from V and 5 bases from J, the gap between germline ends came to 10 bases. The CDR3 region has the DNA TGTGCCAGCAGCTTTACGGGTAAGACTGAAGCTTTCTTT. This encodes CASSFTGKTEAFF.

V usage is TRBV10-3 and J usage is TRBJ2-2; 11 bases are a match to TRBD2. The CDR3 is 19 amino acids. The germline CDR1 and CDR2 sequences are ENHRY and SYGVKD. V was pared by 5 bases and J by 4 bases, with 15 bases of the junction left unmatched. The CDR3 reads CAISPANEGTSGSTGELFF. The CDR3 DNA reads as TGTGCCATCAGTCCCGCCAACGAGGGCACTAGCGGGAGCACCGGGGAGCTGTTTTTT.

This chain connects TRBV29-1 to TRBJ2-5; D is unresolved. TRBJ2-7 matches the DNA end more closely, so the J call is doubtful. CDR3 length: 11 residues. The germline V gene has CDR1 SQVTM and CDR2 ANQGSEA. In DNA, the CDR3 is TGCAGCGCGACTGCGGCCTACGAGCAGTACTTC. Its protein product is CSATAAYEQYF.

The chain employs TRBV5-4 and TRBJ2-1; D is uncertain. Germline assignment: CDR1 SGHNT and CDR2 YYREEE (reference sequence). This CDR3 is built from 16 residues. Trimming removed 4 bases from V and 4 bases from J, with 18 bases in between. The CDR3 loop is CASSSTRQETYNEQFF. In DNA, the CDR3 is TGTGCCAGCAGCAGCACTCGGCAAGAAACGTACAATGAGCAGTTCTTC.

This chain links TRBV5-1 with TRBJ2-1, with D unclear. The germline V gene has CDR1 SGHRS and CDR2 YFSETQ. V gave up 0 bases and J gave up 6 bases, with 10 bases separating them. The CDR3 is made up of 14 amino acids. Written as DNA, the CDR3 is TGCGCCAGCAGCTTGGGCCCCCTAGTCAATGAGCAGTTCTTC. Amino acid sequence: CASSLGPLVNEQFF.

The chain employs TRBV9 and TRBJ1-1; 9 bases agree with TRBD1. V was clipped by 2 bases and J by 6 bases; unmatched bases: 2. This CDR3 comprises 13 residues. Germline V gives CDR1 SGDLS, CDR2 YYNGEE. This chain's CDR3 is CASSVGQGAEAFF. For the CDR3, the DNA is TGTGCCAGCAGCGTGGGACAGGGCGCTGAAGCTTTCTTT.

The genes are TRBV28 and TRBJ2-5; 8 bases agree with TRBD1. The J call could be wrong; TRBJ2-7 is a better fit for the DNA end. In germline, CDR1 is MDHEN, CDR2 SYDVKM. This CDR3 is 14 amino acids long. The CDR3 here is CASSLYSGGHEQYF. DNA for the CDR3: TGTGCCAGCAGTTTATATTCAGGGGGCCACGAGCAGTACTTC.

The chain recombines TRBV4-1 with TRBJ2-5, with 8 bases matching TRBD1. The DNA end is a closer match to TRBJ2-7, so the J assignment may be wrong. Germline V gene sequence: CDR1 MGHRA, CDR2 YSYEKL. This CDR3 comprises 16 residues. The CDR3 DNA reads TGCGCCAGCAGCCTAGAAACCGGGACAGGAATTTACGAGCAGTACTTC. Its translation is CASSLETGTGIYEQYF.

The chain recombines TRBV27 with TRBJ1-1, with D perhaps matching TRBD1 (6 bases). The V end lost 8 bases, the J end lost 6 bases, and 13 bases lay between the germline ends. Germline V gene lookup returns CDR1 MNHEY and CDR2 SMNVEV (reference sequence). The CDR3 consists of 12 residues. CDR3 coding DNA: TGTGCCAGCCGGAGGGGGATTTCTGAAGCTTTCTTT. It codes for CASRRGISEAFF.

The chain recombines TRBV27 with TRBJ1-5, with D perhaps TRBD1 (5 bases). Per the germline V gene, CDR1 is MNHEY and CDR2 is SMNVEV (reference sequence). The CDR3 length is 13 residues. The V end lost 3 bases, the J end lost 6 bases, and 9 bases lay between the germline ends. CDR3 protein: CASSFGGSQPQHF. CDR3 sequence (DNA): TGTGCCAGCAGTTTTGGGGGGAGTCAGCCCCAGCATTTT.